This T cell receptor beta chain was documented in a study of response to subunit inactivated influenza vaccine. Findings of the study overall: Only a handful of new T cells, the authors suggested, are recruited with each seasonal influenza vaccination.

The length of the CDR3 is 15 residues. V shed 1 base and J shed 2 bases, with 12 bases lying between them. CDR1 is SGHTA, CDR2 FQGNSA, per germline. TCRdb reanalysed the RT-PCR reads using MiXCR and keeps one entry per CDR3 protein. The data show a few hundred thousand distinct CDR3 sequences, with about a tenth seen just once and about 12% held by the top ten. A remark on this clonotype: Antigen unknown.

This chain links TRBV7-2 with TRBJ2-7; a possible D gene is TRBD2 (6 bases). The sequence was obtained from a man in his forties or fifties who received an inactivated influenza vaccine. Specimen: PBMCs from blood, collected roughly 45 days after vaccination. CDR3 amino acids: CASSLGRGTAYEQYF. In DNA, the CDR3 is TGTGCCAGCAGCTTAGGCCGGGGGACGGCCTACGAGCAGTACTTC. Supplemented by reference TRBV7-2 and TRBJ2-7, the full variable domain reads GAGVSQSPSNKVTEKGKDVELRCDPISGHTALYWYRQSLGQGLEFLIYFQGNSAPDKSGLPSDRFSAERTGGSVSTLTIQRTQQEDSAVYLCASSLGRGTAYEQYFGPGTRLTVT.